This entry features one TCR beta chain sequence. V gave up 8 bases and J gave up 0 bases; unmatched junction bases: 9. This CDR3 spans 17 amino acids. The germline gives CDR1 LNHDA, CDR2 SQIVND (reference sequence). Assay used: immunoSEQ multiplex PCR; TCRdb lists only in-frame clones, some missing. The data contain about 250,000 clones, about nine tenths of them singletons. The data originate from a study of blood T cell repertoires in COVID-19. The sequence was obtained from a woman in her 30s with acute COVID-19. The J gene is TRBJ2-6, the V gene TRBV19; 8 bases are shared with TRBD1. The sample consisted of PBMCs or T cells enriched from blood (not recorded which). The CDR3 region has the DNA TGTGCCAGTTCGGACAGGGCAAAGTTCTCTGGGGCCAACGTCCTGACTTTC. It codes for CASSDRAKFSGANVLTF.